This TCR beta chain was sequenced during a study of T cell responses to AZD1222 COVID-19 vaccine. Whole-study results and caveats: Elevations in Spike-specific TCR breadth and depth followed administration of two AZD1222 doses. Baseline testing showed seropositivity in only six or seven AZD1222 recipients.

A note on this clone: Its target is unknown.

Sequencing was performed with immunoSEQ multiplex PCR; in TCRdb, only in-frame clones are kept and a portion is missing. Here the sample spans roughly 180,000 clones, approximately 94% being singletons. Germline-derived CDR1 and CDR2 are MNHEY and SVGAGI. The length of the CDR3 is 12 residues. Trimming pared 2 bases from V and 6 bases from J, leaving 8 bases between. Sample: peripheral blood, taken on day 0 of AZD1222 vaccination. V usage is TRBV6-5 and J usage is TRBJ2-7; D unresolved. The TCR originated in an adult in good health. The CDR3 loop is CASSYNSGEQYF. The DNA of the CDR3 is TGTGCCAGCAGTTACAACTCGGGCGAGCAGTACTTC.